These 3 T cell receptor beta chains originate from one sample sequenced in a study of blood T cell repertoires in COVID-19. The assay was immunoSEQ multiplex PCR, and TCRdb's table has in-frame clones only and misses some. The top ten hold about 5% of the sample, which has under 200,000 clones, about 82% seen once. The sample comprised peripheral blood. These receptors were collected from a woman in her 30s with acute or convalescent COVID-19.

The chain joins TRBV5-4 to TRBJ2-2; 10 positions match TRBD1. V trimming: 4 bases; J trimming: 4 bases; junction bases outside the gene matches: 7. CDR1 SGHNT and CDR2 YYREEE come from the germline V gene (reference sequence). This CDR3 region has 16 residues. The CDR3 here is CASSQARDRGTGELFF. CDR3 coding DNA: TGTGCCAGCAGCCAGGCCCGGGACAGGGGCACCGGGGAGCTGTTTTTT.

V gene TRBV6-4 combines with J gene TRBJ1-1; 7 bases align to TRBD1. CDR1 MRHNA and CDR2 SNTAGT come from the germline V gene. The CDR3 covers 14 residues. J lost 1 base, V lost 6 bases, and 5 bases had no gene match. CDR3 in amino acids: CASSPGTENTEAFF. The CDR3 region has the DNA TGTGCCAGCAGCCCCGGGACAGAGAACACTGAAGCTTTCTTT.

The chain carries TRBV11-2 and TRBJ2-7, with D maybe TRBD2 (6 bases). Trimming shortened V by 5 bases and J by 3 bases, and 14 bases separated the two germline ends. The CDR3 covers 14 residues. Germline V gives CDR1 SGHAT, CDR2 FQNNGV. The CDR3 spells CASSGLGGFYEQYF. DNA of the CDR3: TGTGCCAGCAGCGGGCTGGGGGGATTCTACGAGCAGTACTTC.